This T cell receptor (beta chain) was retrieved from a study of T cells after posttransplantation cyclophosphamide. Generated by immunoSEQ multiplex PCR, the TCRdb table keeps only in-frame clones and is missing some. The data hold some 17,000 clones, with over 60% observed a single time. CDR1 is MNHEY, CDR2 SMNVEV, per germline (reference sequence). Trimming cost V 3 bases and J 7 bases; bases outside gene matches: 5. The CDR3 runs 14 residues. Treatment was busulfan-fludarabine conditioning, a marrow graft, and cyclophosphamide on days +3 and +4. The receptor was isolated from a female patient in her thirties or forties who received an allogeneic stem cell transplant from a related donor, was CMV-positive, and had no GVHD. Among the T cells, some may be from the graft donor. The chain couples TRBV27 to TRBJ2-7; 11 positions match TRBD2. Material: CD8+ T cells sorted from PBMCs, obtained 1,700 to 2,000 days after a stem cell transplant with posttransplant cyclophosphamide. Written as DNA, the CDR3 is TGTGCCAGCAGTTTGACTAGCGGGGCGCAGGAGCAGTACTTC. Translating gives CASSLTSGAQEQYF.